The 19 T cell receptor beta chains listed next were all sequenced from one sample in a study of cytomegalovirus exposure and HLA in healthy donors. The data were produced by immunoSEQ multiplex PCR, yet TCRdb's version contains in-frame clones alone and is incomplete. The table has 90,000 to 130,000 clones, 89% seen once; the top ten hold under 2%. The source material was PBMCs. The receptors here all came from a woman aged 18 to 35 in good health and CMV-seronegative.

The count of this clone is one. The chain links TRBV11-1 to TRBJ2-2, with 8 positions matching TRBD1. V trimming: 2 bases; J trimming: 2 bases; junction bases outside the gene matches: 13. Looked up from germline, CDR1 is SGHAT and CDR2 is FQDESV (reference sequence). The CDR3 contains 19 residues. Here the CDR3 reads CASSLFLIQGGLNTGELFF. The CDR3 DNA sequence: TGTGCCAGCAGCTTATTTCTGATACAGGGGGGCTTAAACACCGGGGAGCTGTTTTTT.

The chain employs TRBV7-3 and TRBJ2-1, with TRBD2 matching over 8 bases. Trimming removed 1 base from V and 8 bases from J; junction bases left unmatched: 10. CDR1 SGHTA and CDR2 FQGTGA come from the germline V gene. The CDR3 length is 16 residues. CDR3 DNA sequence: TGTGCCAGCAGCTTAATTGGTTCGGGAGGGGATCATGAGCAGTTCTTC. Its translation: CASSLIGSGGDHEQFF. Full variable domain (rest looked up from reference TRBV7-3 and TRBJ2-1): GAGVSQTPSNKVTEKGKYVELRCDPISGHTALYWYRQSLGQGPEFLIYFQGTGAADDSGLPNDRFFAVRPEGSVSTLKIQRTERGDSAVYLCASSLIGSGGDHEQFFGPGTRLTVL.

The genes are TRBV29-1 and TRBJ2-5; 9 positions match TRBD1. J was trimmed by 6 bases and V by 7 bases; bases with no gene match: 6. Germline lookup yields CDR1 SQVTM and CDR2 ANQGSEA. The CDR3 totals 12 residues. CDR3 amino acids: CSAMDRGQTQYF. CDR3 coding DNA: TGCAGCGCAATGGACAGGGGACAGACCCAGTACTTC.

This chain connects TRBV7-9 to TRBJ1-2; the match to TRBD1 covers 8 bases. CDR1 and CDR2 (germline): SEHNR, FQNEAQ (reference sequence). The CDR3 totals 14 residues. V lost 5 bases, J lost 4 bases, and 6 bases stayed unmatched. The DNA for the CDR3 is TGTGCCAGCAGCGGGGGACAGGACTTCTATGGCTACACCTTC. Its translation is CASSGGQDFYGYTF. Full variable domain (missing parts from reference TRBV7-9 and TRBJ1-2): DTGVSQNPRHKITKRGQNVTFRCDPISEHNRLYWYRQTLGQGPEFLTYFQNEAQLEKSRLLSDRFSAERPKGSFSTLEIQRTEQGDSAMYLCASSGGQDFYGYTFGSGTRLTVV.

Here the CDR3 DNA reads TGTGCCTGCCAACAGGGGCCCCAAGAGACCCAGTACTTC. Amino acid sequence: CACQQGPQETQYF. V is TRBV30 and J is TRBJ2-5; 7 bases are shared with TRBD1. The CDR3 is 13 residues long. Germline V gives CDR1 GTSNPN, CDR2 SVGIG (reference sequence). Trimming took 6 bases from V and 1 from J; bases not matched to a gene: 5.

DNA for the CDR3: TGTGCCAGCAGCTTGGCCCGGACAGCAGGTGCAACTAATGAAAAACTGTTTTTT. Translation gives CASSLARTAGATNEKLFF. The chain employs TRBV5-8 and TRBJ1-4, with D possibly TRBD1 on 6 matching bases. The germline CDR1 and CDR2 sequences are SGHTS and YDEGEE. CDR3 length equals 18 residues. V was pared by 0 bases and J by 0 bases, with 15 bases between.

The V and J genes are TRBV7-6 and TRBJ1-5; D remains unclear. V was trimmed by 5 bases and J by 4 bases, leaving 15 bases between them. Germline V gene sequence: CDR1 SGHVS, CDR2 FNYEAQ. The CDR3 sequence is 15 residues long. CDR3 DNA sequence: TGTGCCAGCAGCCCCCGCGGAGGCCCAAATCAGCCCCAGCATTTT. Its protein is CASSPRGGPNQPQHF.

The rearrangement uses TRBV27 and TRBJ1-6; TRBD1 agrees at 7 bases. Germline V CDR1 and CDR2: MNHEY, SMNVEV (reference sequence). The CDR3 covers 15 residues. J gave up 2 bases and V 7 bases, and 5 bases lay outside the gene matches. CDR3 sequence reads: CASTRTGPYNSPLHF. Written as DNA, the CDR3 is TGTGCCAGCACCCGGACAGGCCCCTATAATTCACCCCTCCACTTT.

The chain combines TRBV7-9 with TRBJ1-4; TRBD1 matches at 10 bases. This CDR3 contains 15 residues. Germline V gene data show CDR1 as SEHNR and CDR2 as FQNEAQ (reference sequence). Trimming at V came to 5 bases and at J to 5 bases, leaving 5 bases not matched to a gene. The CDR3 DNA is TGTGCCAGCAGCCGGGACAGGGGCACGAATGAAAAACTGTTTTTT. Translating gives CASSRDRGTNEKLFF.

This rearrangement joins TRBV28 to TRBJ1-3; TRBD1 aligns across 9 bases. The CDR3 has 18 amino acids. Germline V CDR1 and CDR2: MDHEN, SYDVKM. J gave up 2 bases and V 2 bases, and 10 bases lay outside the gene matches. The CDR3 spells CASSLRVSGTGTGNTIYF. As DNA, the CDR3 is TGTGCCAGCAGTTTAAGAGTATCGGGGACAGGGACTGGAAACACCATATATTTT.

This clone was counted a few times. The chain recombines TRBV5-1 with TRBJ2-7; D is perhaps TRBD2 (7 bases). The CDR3 contains 16 residues. Germline V lookup: CDR1 SGHRS, CDR2 YFSETQ. The V end lost 2 bases, the J end lost 0 bases, and 15 bases lay between the germline ends. The DNA of the CDR3 is TGCGCCAGCAGCTTACGCGGGGGCCCGTTCTCCTACGAGCAGTACTTC. Protein product: CASSLRGGPFSYEQYF.

The V and J genes are TRBV5-6 and TRBJ1-4; possibly TRBD1 for D (5 bases). V was trimmed by 4 bases and J by 0 bases, leaving 16 bases between them. Germline assignment: CDR1 SGHDT and CDR2 YYEEEE. The CDR3 is 17 residues long. CDR3 region: CASSPRWGDATNEKLFF. CDR3 bases: TGTGCCAGCAGCCCGCGGTGGGGGGACGCAACTAATGAAAAACTGTTTTTT.

The chain employs TRBV4-3 and TRBJ2-5, with D tentatively TRBD1 (6 bases). The V and J ends lost 0 bases and 5 bases respectively, with 13 bases between them. Germline CDR1 reads LGHNA; CDR2 reads YSLEER. This CDR3 is built from 15 residues. The CDR3 reads CASSQDGGPVETQYF. DNA for the CDR3: TGCGCCAGCAGCCAAGATGGGGGCCCGGTGGAGACCCAGTACTTC.

The V gene is TRBV4-2, the J gene TRBJ2-3; TRBD2 matches at 14 bases. With V trimmed by 3 bases and J by 0 bases, 5 bases remained unmatched. Germline V CDR1 and CDR2: LGHNA, YNFKEQ. The CDR3 has 18 residues. This CDR3 reads CASSQGTSGSRSTDTQYF. DNA of the CDR3: TGTGCCAGCAGCCAGGGGACTAGCGGGAGTAGGAGCACAGATACGCAGTATTTT.

The chain links TRBV28 to TRBJ2-7; TRBD1 aligns across 8 bases. V gave up 5 bases and J gave up 7 bases; unmatched junction bases: 16. The CDR3 spans 16 residues. From germline, CDR1 is MDHEN and CDR2 SYDVKM. The CDR3, as DNA: TGTGCCAGCAGTCCCCAATACCGTTGGGACAGGCGGGAGCAGTACTTC. Encoded protein: CASSPQYRWDRREQYF.

The genes are TRBV2 and TRBJ2-1, with D perhaps matching TRBD1 (5 bases). With 2 bases removed from V and 10 bases from J, the gap between germline ends came to 9 bases. The CDR3 loop spans 12 amino acids. CDR1 is SNHLY, CDR2 FYNNEI, per germline. In DNA, the CDR3 is TGTGCCAGCAGTGAATCGTCAGGGGAGCAGTTCTTC. Its translation: CASSESSGEQFF.

This clone is a singleton in its sample. The rearrangement joins TRBV7-3 to TRBJ2-3; D ambiguous. CDR1 and CDR2 from the germline V gene are SGHTA and FQGTGA. This CDR3 is 13 amino acids long. V lost 4 bases, J lost 0 bases, and 5 bases lay in between. The CDR3 loop is CASSSASTDTQYF. CDR3 in DNA: TGTGCCAGCAGCTCAGCGAGCACAGATACGCAGTATTTT.

This chain connects TRBV6-4 to TRBJ2-5; 9 bases agree with TRBD2. The V gene's germline CDR1 is MRHNA and CDR2 SNTAGT. The CDR3 covers 15 residues. Unmatched junction bases numbered 5, after V lost 3 bases and J lost 3 bases. CDR3 region: CASSEQASGEETQYF. The CDR3 DNA sequence: TGTGCCAGCAGTGAACAAGCTAGCGGGGAAGAGACCCAGTACTTC.

This chain uses TRBV2 with TRBJ2-7; tentatively, D is TRBD2 (5 bases). The germline V gene encodes CDR1 SNHLY and CDR2 FYNNEI. The CDR3 is 14 amino acids. V dropped 4 bases and J dropped 2 bases, with 12 bases sitting between them. This chain's CDR3 is CASSGPRATYEQYF. As DNA, the CDR3 is TGTGCCAGCAGTGGCCCGAGGGCAACCTACGAGCAGTACTTC.